This TCR beta chain was obtained from a study of T cells in Graves' hyperthyroidism and ophthalmopathy. Amplified regions were TCR beta CDR3 sequences from RNA transcripts. The HTBI primer set served for first-round RT-PCR of the TCR CDR3. MiXCR was run by TCRdb on the multiplex PCR reads, yielding one entry per CDR3 protein. The sample yields around 690,000 distinct CDR3 sequences, roughly 17% seen once. Germline V gives CDR1 ENHRY, CDR2 SYGVKD. The CDR3 loop spans 12 amino acids. V trimming: 6 bases; J trimming: 5 bases; junction bases outside the gene matches: 3. The V call is TRBV10-3, the J call TRBJ1-2, with 7 bases that match TRBD1. The sample consisted of blood. The TCR comes from a man aged 45-60 years with Graves' hyperthyroidism. The CDR3 spells CAISRQGYGYTF. CDR3 nucleotide sequence: TGTGCCATCAGCCGACAGGGTTATGGCTACACCTTC.